This TCR beta chain was retrieved from a study of T-cell reconstitution after alpha-beta-depleted transplantation in children (dated by TCRdb to the mid-2010s). For the study in its entirety: Using TCR repertoire profiling, the study followed T-cell immune reconstitution in a quantitative way in children after TCRalphabeta/CD19-depleted allogeneic hematopoietic cell transplantation.

V ends up 7 bases short and J 8 bases short, with an unmatched junction base count of 4. CDR1 and CDR2 were assigned from the germline V gene as SQVTM and ANQGSEA. Inclusive of the bounding cysteine and phenylalanine, the CDR3 is 11 residues long. The sequence is cut down to CDR3 DNA, 33 bases in frame from base 1. To prepare the library, PCR was applied. The instrument was an Illumina HiSeq 2500. TCR library preparation used molecular barcoding, with unique molecular identifiers applied to normalize quantification of the TCRbeta repertoire. In-frame beta chains were kept once TCRdb had trimmed the public reads at Q25 with fastp and called clones with MiXCR. Rows merge per CDR3 protein into single entries with the most common DNA and genes. This sample comprises about 610,000 distinct CDR3 sequences, more than 9% of them detected only once. Less than 5% of the sample comes from the top ten. Many counts were recorded for this clonotype. The antigen it binds to is not known. One base away there is no much larger clone; base qualities are not given.

The chain employs TRBV29-1 and TRBJ2-1, with 8 bases in between that match TRBD2. The specimen was PBMCs from the stem cell graft donor, collected from the stem cell graft. The sequence came from a human donor who donated a stem cell graft to a child with acute myeloid leukemia. CDR3 region: CSGTSSDEQFF. In nucleotide form, the sequence is TGCAGCGGGACTAGCTCTGATGAGCAGTTCTTC.